These 22 T cell receptor beta chains were all obtained from the same sample, sequenced in a study of memory CD4+ T cells and cytomegalovirus serostatus. Single viable CD3+CD4+CD8-CD45RO+ cells were sorted as the memory CD4+ T cells. Sequenced by immunoSEQ multiplex PCR; TCRdb stores in-frame clones only, minus some. Here the sample spans about 41,000 clones, roughly 80% being singletons. Sequenced input: memory CD4+ T cells from blood. The source is an adult in good health and CMV-seronegative.

V is TRBV7-2 and J is TRBJ1-1; a weak D match, TRBD1 (5 bases). The CDR3 is made up of 12 amino acids. The ends were cut back, 4 bases at V and 12 bases at J, with 15 bases in the middle. In germline, CDR1 is SGHTA, CDR2 FQGNSA. This chain's CDR3 is CASSSSRVETFF. The CDR3 DNA is TGTGCCAGCAGCTCGTCCAGGGTCGAAACTTTCTTT.

The V and J genes are TRBV5-1 and TRBJ2-3; 9 nucleotides agree with TRBD2. Germline loops: CDR1 SGHRS, CDR2 YFSETQ. J lost 0 bases, V lost 4 bases, and 15 bases had no gene match. The CDR3 runs to 19 residues. CDR3 residues: CASSLPLAGTHLSTDTQYF. CDR3 DNA: TGCGCCAGCAGCCTCCCTCTAGCGGGGACCCATTTGAGCACAGATACGCAGTATTTT.

This rearrangement joins TRBV7-2 to TRBJ1-1; D gene unclear. The CDR3 extends over 14 amino acids. V lost 3 bases and J 6 bases, leaving 14 bases between the germline ends. Germline V gene data show CDR1 as SGHTA and CDR2 as FQGNSA. CDR3 bases: TGTGCCAGCAGCTTCTATGAAGGCTCCCCTGAAGCTTTCTTT. Translating gives CASSFYEGSPEAFF. The variable domain in full, completed from reference TRBV7-2 and TRBJ1-1, reads GAGVSQSPSNKVTEKGKDVELRCDPISGHTALYWYRQSLGQGLEFLIYFQGNSAPDKSGLPSDRFSAERTGGSVSTLTIQRTQQEDSAVYLCASSFYEGSPEAFFGQGTRLTVV.

CDR3: CASSPDSLSPLHF. In nucleotides, the CDR3 is TGTGCCAGCAGCCCGGACAGTTTATCACCCCTCCACTTT. The V and J genes are TRBV7-9 and TRBJ1-6; D perhaps matches TRBD1 (6 bases). The CDR3 is 13 residues long. Germline CDR1 SEHNR, CDR2 FQNEAQ (reference sequence). The V and J ends lost 5 bases and 10 bases respectively, with 12 bases between them.

As for this clone: The same CDR3 is also encoded by other DNA sequences in this sample. The chain has TRBV7-8 and TRBJ1-3; D remains unclear. V shed 1 base and J shed 4 bases, with 11 bases lying between them. Germline values: CDR1 SGHVS, CDR2 FQNEAQ. The CDR3 extends over 15 amino acids. CDR3 bases: TGTGCCAGCAGCTTAGAACACAGTTCGGGAAACACCATATATTTT. Amino acids: CASSLEHSSGNTIYF.

Only a few counts were recorded for this clone. The chain joins TRBV7-8 to TRBJ1-6; 7 bases fit TRBD1. CDR3 length equals 16 residues. Unmatched junction bases numbered 7, after V lost 2 bases and J lost 6 bases. Per germline, CDR1 SGHVS and CDR2 FQNEAQ. The CDR3 DNA reads TGTGCCAGCAGCTTATTCAGGGGGAGTAGTAATTCACCCCTCCACTTT. Encoded protein: CASSLFRGSSNSPLHF.

V gene TRBV5-1 combines with J gene TRBJ2-2; possible D gene TRBD1, 6 bases. Trimming took 6 bases from V and 2 from J, leaving 14 bases between them. Germline loops: CDR1 SGHRS, CDR2 YFSETQ. CDR3 length equals 15 residues. CDR3 amino acids: CASTPTGPNTGELFF. The CDR3 nucleotides read TGCGCCAGCACCCCCACAGGGCCCAACACCGGGGAGCTGTTTTTT.

CDR3 amino acids: CASSQGDRHSEQYF. The CDR3 bases are TGTGCCAGCAGCCAAGGGGACCGACACTCCGAGCAGTACTTC. The chain couples TRBV4-2 to TRBJ2-7; the D gene could be TRBD1 or TRBD2 (5 bases each). This CDR3 contains 14 residues. V was trimmed by 1 base and J by 6 bases, leaving 13 bases between them. The germline gives CDR1 LGHNA, CDR2 YNFKEQ.

In this sample, this clone turned up once. The chain recombines TRBV2 with TRBJ1-3; no definite D call. Deletions cut 8 bases from V and 0 bases from J, with 11 bases between. CDR3 length equals 14 residues. Germline CDR1 reads SNHLY; CDR2 reads FYNNEI. CDR3 sequence: CASDGSSSGNTIYF. CDR3 nucleotides: TGTGCCAGCGACGGCTCGAGCTCTGGAAACACCATATATTTT.

This rearrangement joins TRBV7-2 to TRBJ1-1; TRBD1 is a possible D gene (6 bases). V was cut by 5 bases and J by 6 bases, with 22 bases left in between. CDR1 is SGHTA, CDR2 FQGNSA, per germline. This CDR3 has 16 residues. The CDR3 DNA sequence: TGTGCCAGCAGCGAACAGGGCGGTAGGCTTCTGGCTGAAGCTTTCTTT. It codes for CASSEQGGRLLAEAFF.

V gene TRBV2 combines with J gene TRBJ2-2, with 7 nucleotides matching TRBD1. This CDR3 has 14 residues. Trimming took 5 bases from V and 3 from J; bases not matched to a gene: 3. Germline lookup yields CDR1 SNHLY and CDR2 FYNNEI. The CDR3 DNA is TGTGCCAGCAGTCCGGGACAGCACACCGGGGAGCTGTTTTTT. Its protein is CASSPGQHTGELFF.

CDR3 nucleotide sequence: TGTGCCAGCTCACCAGATCGGTCCTACGAGCAGTACTTC. It specifies CASSPDRSYEQYF. This chain uses TRBV18 with TRBJ2-7; D gene unclear. Trimming removed 2 bases at V and 1 base at J, with 6 bases between. Looked up from germline, CDR1 is KGHSH and CDR2 is LQKENI. CDR3 length: 13 residues. The full variable domain, with the rest looked up from reference TRBV18 and TRBJ2-7, is NAGVMQNPRHLVRRRGQEARLRCSPMKGHSHVYWYRQLPEEGLKFMVYLQKENIIDESGMPKERFSAEFPKEGPSILRIQQVVRGDSAAYFCASSPDRSYEQYFGPGTRLTVT.

V gene TRBV4-3 combines with J gene TRBJ2-7; D may be TRBD2 (6 bases). Gene TRBJ2-5 matches the end of the DNA better, so the J call may be wrong. CDR1 and CDR2 (germline): LGHNA, YSLEER. The CDR3 is 14 amino acids. CDR3 sequence (DNA): TGCGCCAGCAGCCAAGGGAATGGGGGGGAGACCCAGTACTTC. The encoded protein is CASSQGNGGETQYF.

This clone was seen once. The J gene is TRBJ2-5, the V gene TRBV27; tentatively, D is TRBD2 (8 bases). V shed 10 bases and J shed 1 base, with 16 bases lying between them. This CDR3 spans 14 amino acids. Germline V gene sequence: CDR1 MNHEY, CDR2 SMNVEV (reference sequence). This CDR3 is CATREGTAQETQYF. In nucleotides, the CDR3 is TGTGCCACCCGGGAGGGGACAGCCCAAGAGACCCAGTACTTC.

This sequence joins TRBV7-6 and TRBJ2-2; the D is unclear. The V gene lost 1 base and the J gene lost 4 bases, with 10 bases spanning the gap. The CDR3 runs 15 residues. Per the germline V gene, CDR1 is SGHVS and CDR2 is FNYEAQ. As DNA, the CDR3 is TGTGCCAGCAGCTTAGAGGCTAGTATCACCGGGGAGCTGTTTTTT. Protein product: CASSLEASITGELFF.

Turning to this clone: This sample also contains other DNA sequences that code for the same CDR3. The chain links TRBV4-2 to TRBJ1-2, with D uncertain. The CDR3 loop spans 13 amino acids. CDR1 is LGHNA, CDR2 YNFKEQ, per germline. The ends were cut back, 0 bases at V and 3 bases at J, with 5 bases in the middle. In nucleotides, the CDR3 is TGTGCCAGCAGCCAAGACCCTGACTATGGCTACACCTTC. Translation gives CASSQDPDYGYTF.

The chain couples TRBV5-1 to TRBJ2-2, with 7 bases lining up with TRBD2. CDR1 SGHRS and CDR2 YFSETQ come from the germline V gene. V gave up 7 bases and J gave up 7 bases; unmatched junction bases: 7. This CDR3 is built from 13 residues. The CDR3 loop is CASGTSVDGELFF. CDR3 nucleotide sequence: TGCGCCAGCGGAACTAGCGTCGACGGGGAGCTGTTTTTT.

The sample holds one count of this clone. The rearrangement links TRBV7-2 to TRBJ1-2; D unresolved. CDR1 is SGHTA, CDR2 FQGNSA, per germline. V was cut by 5 bases and J by 4 bases, with 11 bases left in between. This CDR3 has 13 residues. The CDR3 bases are TGTGCCAGCAGCACGGACGCCGCCTATGGCTACACCTTC. Its protein is CASSTDAAYGYTF.

The chain uses TRBV30 and TRBJ1-2; 7 bases agree with TRBD1. V was pared by 8 bases and J by 2 bases, with 5 bases of the junction left unmatched. CDR1 is GTSNPN and CDR2 is SVGIG in the germline V gene (reference sequence). The CDR3 spans 12 residues. CDR3 in DNA: TGTGCCCGGGGAGGGGGCAACTATGGCTACACCTTC. Translating gives CARGGGNYGYTF.

This chain uses TRBV7-9 with TRBJ1-6, with unresolved D. The CDR3 is made up of 15 amino acids. V lost 5 bases to trimming and J lost 7 bases, with 15 bases between them. CDR1 is SEHNR and CDR2 is FQNEAQ in the germline V gene (reference sequence). CDR3 protein: CASSHDRLENSPLHF. CDR3 sequence (DNA): TGTGCCAGCAGCCACGACCGCCTGGAGAATTCACCCCTCCACTTT.

The chain recombines TRBV19 with TRBJ2-5; 12 nucleotides match TRBD2. Losses at the gene ends were 0 bases for V and 7 bases for J; bases not matched to a gene: 9. Germline loops: CDR1 LNHDA, CDR2 SQIVND (reference sequence). The CDR3 loop spans 17 amino acids. The CDR3 reads CASSIDTTSGGRGTQYF. The CDR3 bases are TGTGCCAGTAGTATAGACACGACTAGCGGGGGACGTGGGACCCAGTACTTC.

The rearrangement joins TRBV6-5 to TRBJ2-5, with D possibly matching TRBD2 (6 bases). There are 15 residues in the CDR3. Germline V gene sequence: CDR1 MNHEY, CDR2 SVGAGI. Trimming shortened V by 3 bases and J by 3 bases, and 14 bases separated the two germline ends. The DNA for the CDR3 is TGTGCCAGCAGTTATAGTTTTGGAGGGAAAGAGACCCAGTACTTC. Encoded protein: CASSYSFGGKETQYF.